These 9 T cell receptor beta chains came from one sample sequenced in a study of T-cell reconstitution after alpha-beta-depleted transplantation in children. Unique molecular identifiers were incorporated during preparation of the TCRbeta library. One entry per CDR3 protein results from TCRdb running MiXCR on the PCR reads. This sample has about 610,000 distinct CDR3 sequences; 10% to 13% occur once, and the top ten carry about 4%. The specimen comprised PBMCs from the stem cell graft donor, sampled from the stem cell graft. Receptors originate from a human donor who donated a stem cell graft to a child with acute myeloid leukemia.

This chain connects TRBV12-3 or TRBV12-4 to TRBJ2-5; 7 positions match TRBD1. J was trimmed by 0 bases and V by 6 bases; bases with no gene match: 4. The CDR3 consists of 14 residues. The CDR3 bases are TGTGCCAGCAGGGGGACAGTGTACCAAGAGACCCAGTACTTC. The encoded protein is CASRGTVYQETQYF.

The chain recombines TRBV29-1 with TRBJ2-1, with 12 bases that match TRBD2. Germline CDR1 reads SQVTM; CDR2 reads ANQGSEA. Germline trimming cut 6 bases from V and 4 bases from J; bases unmatched to any gene: 10. This CDR3 comprises 16 residues. CDR3 nucleotide sequence: TGCAGCGTCGACCTAGGACTAGCGGGGACTTACAATGAGCAGTTCTTC. Its translation: CSVDLGLAGTYNEQFF.

This chain links TRBV29-1 with TRBJ2-2; D might be TRBD1 (7 bases). V gave up 7 bases and J gave up 3 bases, with 18 bases separating them. CDR1 SQVTM and CDR2 ANQGSEA come from the germline V gene. CDR3 length: 15 amino acids. CDR3 loop: CSALSGRGDTGELFF. DNA for the CDR3: TGCAGCGCCCTGAGTGGCAGGGGGGACACCGGGGAGCTGTTTTTT.

This clonotype was found a few times. This sequence joins TRBV28 and TRBJ2-7; TRBD1 aligns across 7 bases. CDR1 and CDR2 (germline): MDHEN, SYDVKM. The length of the CDR3 is 14 residues. V was pared by 5 bases and J by 6 bases, with 10 bases of the junction left unmatched. CDR3 residues: CASSPGTVGSEQYF. CDR3 bases: TGTGCCAGCAGTCCCGGGACAGTAGGTTCCGAGCAGTACTTC.

This clonotype has more than one count but fewer than ten. The rearrangement joins TRBV4-3 to TRBJ2-5; tentative D call: TRBD1 (5 bases). Trimming took off 3 bases at V and 5 bases at J, with 13 bases between the two ends. The CDR3 totals 14 residues. The V gene's germline CDR1 is LGHNA and CDR2 YSLEER. CDR3 region: CASSHWGSSETQYF. The CDR3, as DNA: TGCGCCAGCAGCCACTGGGGCTCGAGCGAGACCCAGTACTTC.

This clonotype occurred a few times. The chain is built from TRBV28 and TRBJ2-2; D remains unclear. Germline CDR1 reads MDHEN; CDR2 reads SYDVKM. The CDR3 has 14 residues. The V and J ends lost 7 bases and 2 bases respectively, with 11 bases between them. CDR3 residues: CASKEASNTGELFF. CDR3 sequence (DNA): TGTGCCAGCAAGGAAGCTTCTAACACCGGGGAGCTGTTTTTT.

This chain connects TRBV29-1 to TRBJ2-7; possibly TRBD2 for D (6 bases). CDR3 size: 14 residues. V was cut by 4 bases and J by 1 base, with 14 bases left in between. Germline-derived CDR1 and CDR2 are SQVTM and ANQGSEA. The CDR3 DNA follows: TGCAGCGTTGGGTCGGCCCTAGCGTCCTACGAGCAGTACTTC. This gives the protein CSVGSALASYEQYF.

This clonotype was counted between two and nine times. The V call is TRBV29-1, the J call TRBJ2-3, with a possible D match to TRBD2 (6 bases). This CDR3 region has 14 residues. Germline V gives CDR1 SQVTM, CDR2 ANQGSEA. Trimming pared 3 bases from V and 3 bases from J, leaving 13 bases between. The CDR3 loop is CSVDYAGRTDTQYF. The CDR3 nucleotides read TGCAGCGTTGATTATGCAGGGAGGACAGATACGCAGTATTTT.

V usage is TRBV28 and J usage is TRBJ1-1, with D maybe TRBD1 (5 bases). This CDR3 is 14 amino acids long. V dropped 5 bases and J dropped 8 bases, with 18 bases sitting between them. Germline V CDR1 and CDR2: MDHEN, SYDVKM. CDR3 sequence (DNA): TGTGCCAGCAGTCCACCCCCGCTGGGGGTGGAAGCTTTCTTT. Its translation is CASSPPPLGVEAFF.